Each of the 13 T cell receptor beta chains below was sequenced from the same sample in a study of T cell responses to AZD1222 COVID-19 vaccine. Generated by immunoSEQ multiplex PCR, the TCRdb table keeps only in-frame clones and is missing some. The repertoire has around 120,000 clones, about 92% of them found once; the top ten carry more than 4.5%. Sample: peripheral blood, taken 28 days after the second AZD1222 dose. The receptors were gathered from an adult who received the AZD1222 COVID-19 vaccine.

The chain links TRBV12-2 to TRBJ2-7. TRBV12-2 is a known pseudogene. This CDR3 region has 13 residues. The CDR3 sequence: CASRLGPPYEQYF. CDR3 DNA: TGTGCAAGTCGCTTGGGACCTCCTTACGAGCAGTACTTC.

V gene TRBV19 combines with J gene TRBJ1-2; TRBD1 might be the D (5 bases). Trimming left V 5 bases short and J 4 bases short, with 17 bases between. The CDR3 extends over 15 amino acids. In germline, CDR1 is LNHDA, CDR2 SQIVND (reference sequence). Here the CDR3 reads CASSPGLALGYGYTF. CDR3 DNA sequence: TGTGCCAGTAGTCCGGGGCTGGCGCTTGGCTATGGCTACACCTTC.

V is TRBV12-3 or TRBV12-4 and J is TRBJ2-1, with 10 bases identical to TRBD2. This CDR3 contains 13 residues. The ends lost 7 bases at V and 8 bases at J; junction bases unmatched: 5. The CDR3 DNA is TGTGCCAGCACTAGCGGGAGATGGGATGAGCAGTTCTTC. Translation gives CASTSGRWDEQFF.

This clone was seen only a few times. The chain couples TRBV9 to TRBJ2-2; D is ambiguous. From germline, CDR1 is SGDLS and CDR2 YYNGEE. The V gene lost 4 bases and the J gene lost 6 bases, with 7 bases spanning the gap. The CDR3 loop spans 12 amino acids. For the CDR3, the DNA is TGTGCCAGCAGCCCTTGGTCCGGGGAGCTGTTTTTT. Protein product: CASSPWSGELFF.

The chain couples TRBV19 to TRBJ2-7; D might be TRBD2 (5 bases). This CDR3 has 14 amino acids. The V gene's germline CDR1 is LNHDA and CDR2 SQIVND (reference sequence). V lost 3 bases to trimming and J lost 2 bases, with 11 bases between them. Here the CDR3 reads CASSIEGYPYEQYF. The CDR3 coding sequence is TGTGCCAGTAGTATCGAGGGATACCCCTACGAGCAGTACTTC.

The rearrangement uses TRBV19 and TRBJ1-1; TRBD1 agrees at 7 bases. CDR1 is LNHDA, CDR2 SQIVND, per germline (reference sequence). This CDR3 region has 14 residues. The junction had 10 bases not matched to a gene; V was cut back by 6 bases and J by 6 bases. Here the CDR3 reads CASSPQGTRAEAFF. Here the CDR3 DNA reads TGTGCCAGTAGCCCACAGGGGACGCGCGCTGAAGCTTTCTTT. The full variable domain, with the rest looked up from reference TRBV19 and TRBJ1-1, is DGGITQSPKYLFRKEGQNVTLSCEQNLNHDAMYWYRQDPGQGLRLIYYSQIVNDFQKGDIAEGYSVSREKKESFPLTVTSAQKNPTAFYLCASSPQGTRAEAFFGQGTRLTVV.

The CDR3, as DNA: TGTGCCAGCAGCTCCCGGGCTAGCGGGAGGAGGGGAGAGACCCAGTACTTC. Encoded protein: CASSSRASGRRGETQYF. The chain links TRBV5-6 to TRBJ2-5; 11 nucleotides agree with TRBD2. The CDR3 spans 17 residues. Losses at the gene ends were 3 bases for V and 4 bases for J; bases not matched to a gene: 11. Germline V gives CDR1 SGHDT, CDR2 YYEEEE.

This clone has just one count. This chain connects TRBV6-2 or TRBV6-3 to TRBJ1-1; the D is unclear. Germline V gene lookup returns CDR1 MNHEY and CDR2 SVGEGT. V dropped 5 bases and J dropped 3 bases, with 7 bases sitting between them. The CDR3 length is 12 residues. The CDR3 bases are TGTGCCAGCAGTACCCCGTACACTGAAGCTTTCTTT. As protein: CASSTPYTEAFF.

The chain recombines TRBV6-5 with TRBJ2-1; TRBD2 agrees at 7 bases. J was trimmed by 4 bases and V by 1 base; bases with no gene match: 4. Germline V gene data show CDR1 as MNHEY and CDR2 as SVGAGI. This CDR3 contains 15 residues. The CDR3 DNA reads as TGTGCCAGCAGTTACTTGGCTAGCGGTTACAATGAGCAGTTCTTC. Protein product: CASSYLASGYNEQFF.

DNA of the CDR3: TGTGCCAGCAGCTTATCCGGGACAGACCCATGGGAGCAGTACTTC. It codes for CASSLSGTDPWEQYF. The V and J genes are TRBV7-2 and TRBJ2-7; 7 positions agree with TRBD1. V lost 2 bases to trimming and J lost 7 bases; unmatched junction nucleotides: 11. The CDR3 consists of 15 residues. From germline, CDR1 is SGHTA and CDR2 FQGNSA.

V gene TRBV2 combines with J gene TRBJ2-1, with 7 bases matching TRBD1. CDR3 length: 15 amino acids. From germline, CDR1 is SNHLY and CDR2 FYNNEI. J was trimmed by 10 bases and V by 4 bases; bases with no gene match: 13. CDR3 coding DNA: TGTGCCAGCAGTGGGAGAGGGACAGCTAGTGTGGAGCAGTTCTTC. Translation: CASSGRGTASVEQFF.

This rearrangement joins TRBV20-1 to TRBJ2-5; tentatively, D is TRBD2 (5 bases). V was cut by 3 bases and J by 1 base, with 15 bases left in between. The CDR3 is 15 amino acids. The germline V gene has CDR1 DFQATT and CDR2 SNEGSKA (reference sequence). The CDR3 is CSASSDSATQETQYF. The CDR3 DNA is TGCAGTGCTAGTTCGGACTCAGCTACCCAAGAGACCCAGTACTTC.

The CDR3 here is CASSDRGSGANVLTF. DNA of the CDR3: TGTGCCAGCAGCGACAGGGGGTCTGGGGCCAACGTCCTGACTTTC. The chain joins TRBV28 to TRBJ2-6, with 9 bases matching TRBD1. This CDR3 contains 15 residues. The junction had 1 base not matched to a gene; V was cut back by 6 bases and J by 1 base. Germline values: CDR1 MDHEN, CDR2 SYDVKM.